This T cell receptor beta chain was documented in a study of blood T cell repertoires in COVID-19. Study details: The United States, Italy and Spain provided the acute and convalescent COVID-19 samples. From T cells, B-cell-depleted T cells, or PBMCs came the material, which was cDNA or gDNA.

As processed by the authors: Amplification of reference gene primers was used by the study to estimate nucleated cell counts. Libraries were prepared by immunoSEQ multiplex PCR; TCRdb keeps only in-frame clonotypes and omits some of them. The V and J calls and the clone size are those of that table, but D and trimming were determined from the DNA. The sample has under 200,000 clones, 65% to 90% seen once. This TCR came from a man aged 55 to 70 with acute or convalescent COVID-19. Sequences were obtained from peripheral blood.

This CDR3 reads CASRDRENYGYTF. The CDR3 nucleotides read TGTGCCAGCAGGGACAGGGAGAACTATGGCTACACCTTC. The chain couples TRBV6-5 to TRBJ1-2, with 8 nucleotides matching TRBD1. CDR3 length: 13 amino acids. V was pared by 6 bases and J by 2 bases, with 2 bases of the junction left unmatched. Germline CDR1 and CDR2: MNHEY and SVGAGI.